This entry lists 18 T cell receptor beta chains sequenced from one sample in a study of T cells in Graves' hyperthyroidism and ophthalmopathy. The TCR beta CDR3 regions underwent amplification using RNA transcripts as the source. TCR CDR3 regions were first amplified by RT-PCR with HTBI primers. TCRdb re-called the multiplex PCR reads through MiXCR, storing one row per CDR3 protein. The sample carries hundreds of thousands of distinct CDR3 sequences, roughly 15% recorded once. Sequencing was done on a sample of blood. These receptors were taken from a woman between 40 and 50 years old with Graves' ophthalmopathy.

This clonotype was seen ten or more times. The chain couples TRBV2 to TRBJ2-3; 10 positions match TRBD2. Germline lookup yields CDR1 SNHLY and CDR2 FYNNEI. After removal of 6 bases from V and 3 bases from J, the junction contained 12 bases not matched to a gene. The CDR3 loop spans 17 amino acids. CDR3 protein: CASRLTSGATVTDTQYF. The CDR3, as DNA: TGTGCCAGCAGGTTAACTAGCGGGGCCACGGTGACAGATACGCAGTATTTT.

This clonotype came up a few times. The chain carries TRBV29-1 and TRBJ2-6; D uncertain. The CDR3 extends over 14 amino acids. Germline values: CDR1 SQVTM, CDR2 ANQGSEA. The V end lost 4 bases, the J end lost 0 bases, and 7 bases lay between the germline ends. The CDR3 DNA sequence: TGCAGCGTTGCGTTCCACTCTGGGGCCAACGTCCTGACTTTC. Its protein is CSVAFHSGANVLTF.

This chain joins TRBV19 and TRBJ1-6; tentative D call: TRBD1 (6 bases). Germline loops: CDR1 LNHDA, CDR2 SQIVND (reference sequence). Trimming stripped 6 bases from V and 7 bases from J, with 19 bases between. The CDR3 length is 16 residues. Here the CDR3 DNA reads TGTGCCAGTAGCCAATACACGACAGGTTTGAATTCACCCCTCCACTTT. It is translated as CASSQYTTGLNSPLHF.

In its sample, this clonotype was seen many times. The chain has TRBV30 and TRBJ1-4; the D gene is possibly TRBD1 (5 bases). CDR1 is GTSNPN and CDR2 is SVGIG in the germline V gene (reference sequence). This CDR3 contains 13 residues. V was pared by 4 bases and J by 2 bases, with 8 bases between. This chain's CDR3 is CAWTGVTNEKLFF. CDR3 sequence (DNA): TGTGCCTGGACGGGGGTCACTAATGAAAAACTGTTTTTT.

This clonotype showed up many times. The chain is built from TRBV28 and TRBJ1-1; the D gene is possibly TRBD1 (6 bases). Germline V CDR1 and CDR2: MDHEN, SYDVKM. The CDR3 length is 14 residues. The ends were cut back, 5 bases at V and 5 bases at J, with 15 bases in the middle. The CDR3 DNA reads TGTGCCAGCAGTCAACTCCGCAGGGGTACTGAAGCTTTCTTT. Protein: CASSQLRRGTEAFF.

CDR3 in amino acids: CASSGYRLTEAFF. In DNA form, the CDR3 reads TGTGCCAGCAGTGGATACAGGCTCACTGAAGCTTTCTTT. The V and J genes are TRBV6-1 and TRBJ1-1; D is possibly TRBD1 (5 bases). The CDR3 is 13 residues long. V lost 4 bases to trimming and J lost 4 bases, with 10 bases between them. Germline CDR1 and CDR2: MNHNS and SASEGT.

CDR3 region: CASRVSPSYNSPLHF. The DNA of the CDR3 is TGTGCCAGCAGGGTTTCGCCGTCCTATAATTCACCCCTCCACTTT. This chain links TRBV6-1 with TRBJ1-6; D is unresolved. CDR1 is MNHNS and CDR2 is SASEGT in the germline V gene. This CDR3 has 15 residues. V dropped 6 bases and J dropped 1 base, with 10 bases sitting between them.

This sequence joins TRBV19 and TRBJ2-7; 7 bases are a match to TRBD2. Losses at the gene ends were 3 bases for V and 1 base for J; bases not matched to a gene: 3. CDR1 is LNHDA and CDR2 is SQIVND in the germline V gene (reference sequence). The length of the CDR3 is 14 residues. Here the CDR3 reads CASSIASGSYEQYF. The DNA for the CDR3 is TGTGCCAGTAGTATTGCTAGCGGATCCTACGAGCAGTACTTC.

The chain combines TRBV4-2 with TRBJ2-1, with D uncertain. This CDR3 is 12 amino acids long. Germline values: CDR1 LGHNA, CDR2 YNFKEQ. V was clipped by 4 bases and J by 11 bases, with 12 bases between them. The CDR3 region is CASSLVGEQQFF. The CDR3 DNA follows: TGTGCCAGCAGCCTGGTTGGCGAACAGCAGTTCTTC.

This clonotype has ten or more counts. This chain connects TRBV12-3 or TRBV12-4 to TRBJ2-7; a weak D match, TRBD1 (6 bases). CDR3 length: 14 residues. V was shortened by 7 bases and J by 3 bases, with 16 bases between the two germline ends. The CDR3 sequence is CASTKGGLYYEQYF. In DNA, the CDR3 is TGTGCCAGCACAAAAGGGGGTCTTTACTACGAGCAGTACTTC.

This chain links TRBV11-2 with TRBJ1-3; D remains ambiguous. Trimming shortened V by 5 bases and J by 4 bases, and 9 bases separated the two germline ends. Germline V gene data show CDR1 as SGHAT and CDR2 as FQNNGV. CDR3 size: 13 residues. CDR3 residues: CASSMLSGNTIYF. DNA of the CDR3: TGTGCCAGCAGCATGCTCTCCGGAAACACCATATATTTT.

The J gene is TRBJ2-3, the V gene TRBV19; no clear D. The length of the CDR3 is 13 residues. Germline CDR1 and CDR2: LNHDA and SQIVND (reference sequence). V was cut by 5 bases and J by 1 base, with 7 bases left in between. CDR3 bases: TGTGCCAGTAGTGCCTATCGCACAGATACGCAGTATTTT. The encoded protein is CASSAYRTDTQYF. Filled out from reference TRBV19 and TRBJ2-3, the complete variable domain reads DGGITQSPKYLFRKEGQNVTLSCEQNLNHDAMYWYRQDPGQGLRLIYYSQIVNDFQKGDIAEGYSVSREKKESFPLTVTSAQKNPTAFYLCASSAYRTDTQYFGPGTRLTVL.

This clonotype has at least ten counts. The V and J genes are TRBV11-2 and TRBJ1-6; 7 bases are shared with TRBD1. J gave up 9 bases and V 6 bases, and 14 bases lay outside the gene matches. Per the germline V gene, CDR1 is SGHAT and CDR2 is FQNNGV. CDR3 length: 16 amino acids. CDR3 bases: TGTGCCAGCAGGCAAACCGGGACAGCCGAACCTTCACCCCTCCACTTT. It is translated as CASRQTGTAEPSPLHF.

This clonotype has only a few counts. The chain is built from TRBV6-1 and TRBJ1-6; 7 nucleotides line up with TRBD1. The CDR3 contains 15 residues. J was trimmed by 7 bases and V by 3 bases; bases with no gene match: 6. CDR1 MNHNS and CDR2 SASEGT come from the germline V gene. CDR3 protein: CASSDMDRLNSPLHF. The CDR3, as DNA: TGTGCCAGCAGTGACATGGACAGGTTGAATTCACCCCTCCACTTT.

This clonotype was counted many times. This rearrangement joins TRBV20-1 to TRBJ2-1, with a tentative D call TRBD2 (6 bases). The CDR3 has 13 residues. Trimming left V 6 bases short and J 5 bases short, with 14 bases between. Looked up from germline, CDR1 is DFQATT and CDR2 is SNEGSKA (reference sequence). The CDR3 nucleotides read TGCAGTGCCAGGGCCCCGGGGGACAATGAGCAGTTCTTC. It encodes CSARAPGDNEQFF.

The table lists this clonotype with many counts. The V and J genes are TRBV7-3 and TRBJ2-2; 10 nucleotides agree with TRBD2. The CDR3 has 16 residues. Per germline, CDR1 SGHTA and CDR2 FQGTGA. V lost 5 bases to trimming and J lost 5 bases; unmatched junction nucleotides: 8. CDR3 in amino acids: CASSPNQGLATGELFF. CDR3 DNA sequence: TGTGCCAGCAGCCCCAACCAGGGACTAGCGACCGGGGAGCTGTTTTTT. Supplemented by reference TRBV7-3 and TRBJ2-2, the full variable domain reads GAGVSQTPSNKVTEKGKYVELRCDPISGHTALYWYRQSLGQGPEFLIYFQGTGAADDSGLPNDRFFAVRPEGSVSTLKIQRTERGDSAVYLCASSPNQGLATGELFFGEGSRLTVL.

The table lists this clonotype with many counts. The CDR3 spells CASSERQGAVNEQFF. The CDR3 nucleotides are TGTGCCAGCAGTGAAAGACAGGGGGCTGTCAATGAGCAGTTCTTC. The rearrangement links TRBV2 to TRBJ2-1; 10 bases line up with TRBD1. CDR1 SNHLY and CDR2 FYNNEI come from the germline V gene. CDR3 length equals 15 residues. V lost 2 bases, J lost 6 bases, and 4 bases stayed unmatched.

This clonotype was counted at least ten times. CDR3 residues: CASSLAGFSYEQYF. The CDR3 nucleotides are TGTGCCAGCAGTCTAGCGGGGTTCAGTTACGAGCAGTACTTC. The chain couples TRBV6-1 to TRBJ2-7; 9 positions match TRBD2. CDR1 is MNHNS and CDR2 is SASEGT in the germline V gene. This CDR3 is 14 amino acids long. Germline trimming cut 5 bases from V and 4 bases from J; bases unmatched to any gene: 6.